This TCR beta chain was recorded in a study of T cell clones after liver transplantation. Study outcomes and limitations: Low donor cell numbers restricted donor-reactive repertoire measurement in a couple of subjects.

On this clone: Its antigen is as yet unknown.

Measured with immunoSEQ multiplex PCR; TCRdb has only the in-frame clones, and not every one. The repertoire holds 99,000 or so clones, with 82% as singletons. The material sequenced was CD4+ T cells from blood, taken before liver transplant. The clonotype comes from a human donor who received a liver transplant.

The CDR3 region has the DNA TGTGCCAGCAGGAGGGACATTAGCAATCAGCCCCAGCATTTT. It yields the protein CASRRDISNQPQHF. J is TRBJ1-5 and V is TRBV2, with D perhaps TRBD1 (6 bases). Germline values: CDR1 SNHLY, CDR2 FYNNEI. V was cut by 6 bases and J by 0 bases, with 9 bases left in between. The CDR3 is 14 residues long.